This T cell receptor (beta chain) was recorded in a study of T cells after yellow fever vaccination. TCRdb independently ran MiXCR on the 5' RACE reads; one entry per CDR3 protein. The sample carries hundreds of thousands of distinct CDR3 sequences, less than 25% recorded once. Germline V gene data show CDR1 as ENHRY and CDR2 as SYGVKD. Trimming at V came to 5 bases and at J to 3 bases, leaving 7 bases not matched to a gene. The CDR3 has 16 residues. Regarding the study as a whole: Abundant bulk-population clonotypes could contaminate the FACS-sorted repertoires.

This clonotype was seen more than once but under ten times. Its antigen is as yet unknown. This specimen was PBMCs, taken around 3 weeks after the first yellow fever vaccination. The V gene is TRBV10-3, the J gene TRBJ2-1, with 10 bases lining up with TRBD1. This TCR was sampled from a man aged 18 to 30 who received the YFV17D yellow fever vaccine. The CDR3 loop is CAISPQRDRGYNEQFF. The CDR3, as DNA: TGTGCCATCAGTCCCCAACGGGACAGGGGCTACAATGAGCAGTTCTTC.